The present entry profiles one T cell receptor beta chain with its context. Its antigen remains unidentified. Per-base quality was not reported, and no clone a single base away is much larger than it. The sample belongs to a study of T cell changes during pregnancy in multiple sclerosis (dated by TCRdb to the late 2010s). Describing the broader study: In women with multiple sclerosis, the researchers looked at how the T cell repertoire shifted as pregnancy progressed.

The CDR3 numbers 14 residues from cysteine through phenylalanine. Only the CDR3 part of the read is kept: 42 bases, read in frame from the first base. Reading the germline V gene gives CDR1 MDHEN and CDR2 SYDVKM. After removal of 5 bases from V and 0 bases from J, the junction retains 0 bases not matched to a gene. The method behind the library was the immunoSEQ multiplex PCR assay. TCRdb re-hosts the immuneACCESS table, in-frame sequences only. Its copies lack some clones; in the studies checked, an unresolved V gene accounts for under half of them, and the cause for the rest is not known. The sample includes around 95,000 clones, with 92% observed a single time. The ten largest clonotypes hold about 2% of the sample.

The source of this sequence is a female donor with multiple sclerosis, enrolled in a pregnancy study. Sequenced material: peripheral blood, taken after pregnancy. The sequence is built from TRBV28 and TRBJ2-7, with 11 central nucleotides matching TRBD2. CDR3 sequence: CASSLAGGSYEQYF. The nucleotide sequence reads TGTGCCAGCAGTCTAGCGGGAGGCTCCTACGAGCAGTACTTC.